These 29 T cell receptor beta chains came from one sample sequenced in a study of cytomegalovirus exposure and HLA in healthy donors. PCR used 60 Vbeta primers and 13 Jbeta primers. Here immunoSEQ multiplex PCR was the method, and the copy in TCRdb shows in-frame clones only, minus some. The data hold fewer than 130,000 clones, with over 60% observed a single time. The sample consisted of PBMCs. These receptors all come from a young man in good health and CMV-seropositive.

The V gene is TRBV13, the J gene TRBJ1-1; 11 bases are a match to TRBD1. The V and J ends lost 5 bases and 7 bases, in that order; junction bases with no gene match: 6. The CDR3 consists of 14 residues. CDR1 is PRHDT, CDR2 FYEKMQ, per germline (reference sequence). The CDR3 DNA reads as TGTGCCAGCAGCGCGGACAGGGGGCAGGGTGAAGCTTTCTTT. Translation: CASSADRGQGEAFF.

This clone occurred once. The CDR3 bases are TGTGCCAGCAGTATCGGGGTTAGCACAGATACGCAGTATTTT. As protein: CASSIGVSTDTQYF. V gene TRBV28 combines with J gene TRBJ2-3; perhaps TRBD2 as D (5 bases). Deletions cut 5 bases from V and 0 bases from J, with 9 bases between. The germline gives CDR1 MDHEN, CDR2 SYDVKM. CDR3 length equals 14 residues.

The chain combines TRBV19 with TRBJ2-5; 8 bases are shared with TRBD2. Germline CDR1 LNHDA, CDR2 SQIVND (reference sequence). Trimming removed 9 bases from V and 4 bases from J; junction bases left unmatched: 10. The CDR3 has 14 residues. This CDR3 is CASTPGGGTETQYF. The CDR3 DNA is TGTGCCAGCACCCCGGGAGGGGGAACAGAGACCCAGTACTTC.

As regards this clone: The germline gene is not matched at one end of the junction; a read error may be the cause. The rearrangement joins TRBV28 to TRBJ2-7; TRBD1 is a possible D gene (5 bases). Germline V gene data show CDR1 as MDHEN and CDR2 as SYDVKM. This CDR3 contains 13 residues. This chain's CDR3 is CASSLGHGTPYTF. DNA for the CDR3: TGTGCCAGCAGTTTGGGGCATGGCACCCCTTATACCTTC.

The DNA for the CDR3 is TGCGCCAGCAGCCAAGAACCACACTCTGGAAACACCATATATTTT. Its protein is CASSQEPHSGNTIYF. This rearrangement joins TRBV4-3 to TRBJ1-3; D is undetermined. The CDR3 is 15 amino acids. Trimming cost V 0 bases and J 0 bases, with 6 bases left between them. CDR1 is LGHNA and CDR2 is YSLEER in the germline V gene.

V is TRBV21-1 and J is TRBJ1-1; the D call of TRBD1 is as the table states it, not checked on the DNA. TRBV21-1 is described as a pseudogene. This CDR3 has 16 amino acids. CDR3: CASSIPRGTANTEAFF. Written as DNA, the CDR3 is TGTGCCAGCAGCATCCCCCGAGGGACAGCGAACACTGAAGCTTTCTTT.

The CDR3 here is CASSLSSGGPNEQFF. The CDR3 nucleotides read TGTGCCAGTAGTCTCTCTAGCGGGGGGCCGAATGAGCAGTTCTTC. V usage is TRBV19 and J usage is TRBJ2-1; TRBD2 matches 11 bases. Germline trimming cut 5 bases from V and 7 bases from J; bases unmatched to any gene: 7. The germline gives CDR1 LNHDA, CDR2 SQIVND (reference sequence). CDR3 length equals 15 residues.

The genes are TRBV9 and TRBJ2-2; weak D call: TRBD2 (6 bases). Deletions cut 0 bases from V and 4 bases from J, with 13 bases between. The CDR3 is made up of 16 amino acids. Germline V gives CDR1 SGDLS, CDR2 YYNGEE. CDR3 sequence (DNA): TGTGCCAGCAGCGTAGGAGGGAGGTGGGGCACCGGGGAGCTGTTTTTT. Its protein product is CASSVGGRWGTGELFF.

This clone showed up just a few times. This rearrangement joins TRBV4-3 to TRBJ1-3, with D tentatively TRBD1 (5 bases). Germline V gene data show CDR1 as LGHNA and CDR2 as YSLEER. With 0 bases removed from V and 4 bases from J, the gap between germline ends came to 16 bases. The CDR3 has 17 amino acids. The CDR3 DNA reads TGCGCCAGCAGCCAAGATCCCCAGGGTACTGGGGGAAACACCATATATTTT. Translated: CASSQDPQGTGGNTIYF.

The chain joins TRBV11-2 to TRBJ2-1; 14 positions agree with TRBD2. Trimming at V came to 5 bases and at J to 7 bases, leaving 10 bases not matched to a gene. The CDR3 totals 17 residues. Germline V gene data show CDR1 as SGHAT and CDR2 as FQNNGV. CDR3 loop: CASSNSRLAGGPNEQFF. CDR3 in DNA: TGTGCCAGCAGCAACTCCCGACTAGCGGGGGGGCCAAATGAGCAGTTCTTC.

The rearrangement links TRBV9 to TRBJ2-3; 11 bases are a match to TRBD2. J lost 2 bases, V lost 3 bases, and 5 bases had no gene match. Germline CDR1 SGDLS, CDR2 YYNGEE. CDR3 length: 16 amino acids. This CDR3 reads CASSGVAGGATDTQYF. CDR3 sequence (DNA): TGTGCCAGCAGCGGGGTAGCGGGGGGGGCCACAGATACGCAGTATTTT.

The chain carries TRBV19 and TRBJ1-1; 7 positions match TRBD1. The CDR3 sequence is 14 residues long. Germline CDR1 LNHDA, CDR2 SQIVND (reference sequence). The J segment lost 4 bases and the V segment lost 3 bases, leaving 5 bases of the junction unmatched. The CDR3 region has the DNA TGTGCCAGTAGTATTGGACAGGTCGGCACTGAAGCTTTCTTT. Translating gives CASSIGQVGTEAFF.

This chain joins TRBV6-6 and TRBJ2-3, with D tentatively TRBD1 (5 bases). From germline, CDR1 is MNHNY and CDR2 SVGAGI (reference sequence). The CDR3 runs 14 residues. V was pared by 2 bases and J by 2 bases, with 8 bases between. For the CDR3, the DNA is TGTGCCAGCAGTTACCTCAGGGACACAGATACGCAGTATTTT. As protein: CASSYLRDTDTQYF.

The chain uses TRBV28 and TRBJ1-2; D uncertain. Between the trimmed V and J ends, which lost 4 bases and 6 bases, there was a span of 6 bases. The germline V gene encodes CDR1 MDHEN and CDR2 SYDVKM. This CDR3 is 11 amino acids long. CDR3 DNA: TGTGCCAGCAGTTACGGGAATGGCTACACCTTC. Its protein is CASSYGNGYTF.

This clone has only a few counts. The chain joins TRBV9 to TRBJ2-1; 12 positions match TRBD2. V gave up 3 bases and J gave up 0 bases; unmatched junction bases: 13. The germline V gene has CDR1 SGDLS and CDR2 YYNGEE. The CDR3 is 20 residues long. DNA for the CDR3: TGTGCCAGCAGCGCCGCGCAGGGACTAGCGGGTAGGAGCTCCTACAATGAGCAGTTCTTC. The encoded protein is CASSAAQGLAGRSSYNEQFF.

The rearrangement links TRBV2 to TRBJ2-7, with no clear D. This CDR3 has 13 amino acids. V lost 7 bases, J lost 1 base, and 11 bases lay in between. The V gene's germline CDR1 is SNHLY and CDR2 FYNNEI. CDR3 protein: CASTPLPSYEQYF. The CDR3, as DNA: TGTGCCAGCACCCCTCTCCCGTCCTACGAGCAGTACTTC.

The rearrangement uses TRBV19 and TRBJ2-3; D is possibly TRBD1 (5 bases). CDR3 length equals 14 residues. CDR1 is LNHDA, CDR2 SQIVND, per germline (reference sequence). Trimming removed 6 bases at V and 0 bases at J, with 10 bases between. The CDR3 DNA reads TGTGCCAGTAGGATGACAGTAAGCACAGATACGCAGTATTTT. As protein: CASRMTVSTDTQYF.

CDR3 amino acids: CAWSVDWNEKLFF. Here the CDR3 DNA reads TGTGCCTGGAGTGTAGACTGGAATGAAAAACTGTTTTTT. This sequence joins TRBV30 and TRBJ1-4, with D uncertain. Germline V lookup: CDR1 GTSNPN, CDR2 SVGIG (reference sequence). CDR3 length: 13 residues. V was shortened by 0 bases and J by 5 bases, with 7 bases between the two germline ends.

The chain links TRBV29-1 to TRBJ2-7, with D perhaps TRBD2 (5 bases). This CDR3 is 12 amino acids long. Trimming cost V 3 bases and J 3 bases, with 9 bases left between them. Per the germline V gene, CDR1 is SQVTM and CDR2 is ANQGSEA. The CDR3 region is CSVDGVGYEQYF. In nucleotides, the CDR3 is TGCAGCGTTGACGGGGTGGGCTACGAGCAGTACTTC.

This clone has just a few counts. The V call is TRBV27, the J call TRBJ2-2, with 11 bases identical to TRBD2. V gave up 5 bases and J gave up 5 bases; unmatched junction bases: 7. From germline, CDR1 is MNHEY and CDR2 SMNVEV (reference sequence). CDR3 size: 16 residues. In DNA, the CDR3 is TGTGCCAGCAGTCCCGGACTAGCGGGTCCAACCGGGGAGCTGTTTTTT. Its translation: CASSPGLAGPTGELFF.

The V and J genes are TRBV25-1 and TRBJ2-1; 8 bases fit TRBD2. J lost 12 bases, V lost 2 bases, and 3 bases had no gene match. CDR3 size: 12 residues. CDR1 is MGHDK, CDR2 SYGVNS, per germline. The CDR3 spells CASSELAGGQFF. The CDR3 DNA follows: TGTGCCAGCAGTGAACTAGCGGGTGGGCAGTTCTTC.

V and J are TRBV7-9 and TRBJ1-6, with TRBD1 matching over 10 bases. Germline V CDR1 and CDR2: SEHNR, FQNEAQ (reference sequence). This CDR3 is built from 16 residues. V dropped 1 base and J dropped 10; count of bases not matched to a gene: 7. CDR3 sequence reads: CASSLGDRGLGSPLHF. Here the CDR3 DNA reads TGTGCCAGCAGCTTAGGAGACAGGGGGCTGGGGTCACCCCTCCACTTT.

CDR3 sequence reads: CASSTGQLRQYF. The CDR3 nucleotides read TGTGCCAGCAGTACGGGACAACTCAGGCAGTATTTT. V usage is TRBV6-5 and J usage is TRBJ2-3; D is perhaps TRBD1 (6 bases). V gave up 5 bases and J gave up 11 bases, with 14 bases separating them. The CDR3 is 12 amino acids. Germline CDR1 MNHEY, CDR2 SVGAGI.

The chain carries TRBV11-2 and TRBJ1-1; 10 nucleotides agree with TRBD1. CDR1 is SGHAT, CDR2 FQNNGV, per germline. V gave up 4 bases and J gave up 3 bases; unmatched junction bases: 11. The length of the CDR3 is 17 residues. CDR3 DNA sequence: TGTGCCAGCAGCTGGACGGGACAGGGGTTGGGGTACACTGAAGCTTTCTTT. This encodes CASSWTGQGLGYTEAFF.

The CDR3 loop is CASSQDLGSSYEQYF. CDR3 sequence (DNA): TGTGCCAGCAGCCAAGATCTGGGGAGCTCCTACGAGCAGTACTTC. The chain recombines TRBV4-2 with TRBJ2-7, with a possible D match to TRBD2 (5 bases). Germline assignment: CDR1 LGHNA and CDR2 YNFKEQ. The CDR3 runs to 15 residues. Trimming took off 0 bases at V and 0 bases at J, with 9 bases between the two ends.

The rearrangement joins TRBV11-2 to TRBJ1-1; 8 bases are a match to TRBD1. J gave up 1 base and V 5 bases, and 6 bases lay outside the gene matches. CDR3 length: 15 residues. Germline V gives CDR1 SGHAT, CDR2 FQNNGV. The CDR3 DNA follows: TGTGCCAGCAGCACAAGACAGGGGACGAACACTGAAGCTTTCTTT. Residues: CASSTRQGTNTEAFF.

This clone was observed a single time. This chain joins TRBV15 and TRBJ2-7; D is undetermined. Trimming stripped 1 base from V and 2 bases from J, with 9 bases between. The CDR3 is made up of 14 amino acids. Germline values: CDR1 LNHNV, CDR2 YYDKDF (reference sequence). This CDR3 reads CATSRAGPPYEQYF. The CDR3 DNA is TGTGCCACCAGCAGAGCGGGTCCCCCCTACGAGCAGTACTTC.

Note on this clone: Germline and junction disagree at one end, which may indicate a read error. Here the CDR3 DNA reads TGTGCCAGCAGCTTGGACGGGGGAGACCACGAGACCCAGTACTTC. Translated, it gives CASSLDGGDHETQYF. This chain joins TRBV5-5 and TRBJ2-5; perhaps TRBD2 as D (6 bases). The CDR3 length is 15 residues. The germline V gene encodes CDR1 SGHKS and CDR2 YYEKEE (reference sequence).

CDR3 in amino acids: CASSQVGGARTDTQYF. For the CDR3, the DNA is TGTGCCAGCAGCCAAGTCGGGGGGGCACGGACAGATACGCAGTATTTT. The chain links TRBV4-2 to TRBJ2-3; 8 bases line up with TRBD2. The junction had 6 bases not matched to a gene; V was cut back by 1 base and J by 3 bases. This CDR3 has 16 amino acids. Germline V gene lookup returns CDR1 LGHNA and CDR2 YNFKEQ.